The clone carrying this T cell receptor (beta chain) was counted ten times or more. The antigen is not known. The sample is drawn from a study of T cells after yellow fever vaccination. Study observations and caveats: Clonotypes found in both CD4 and CD8 compartments made up a small share. Clones that expanded after primary vaccination mostly reappeared after the booster (96% CD4, 70% to 90% CD8). Weaker, the secondary response had a peak occurring faster, on day 5 versus 15.

TCRdb independently ran MiXCR on the 5' RACE reads; one entry per CDR3 protein. The sample includes 28,000 or so distinct CDR3 sequences, about 4.4% of them seen just once. The germline V and J ends were trimmed by 0 bases and 6 bases, with 4 bases remaining between them. Per germline, CDR1 KGHSH and CDR2 LQKENI. This CDR3 region has 12 residues. Material: CD8+ T cells sorted from PBMCs, obtained 5 days after the yellow fever booster vaccination. The rearrangement joins TRBV18 to TRBJ2-3; D is uncertain. The origin of this receptor is a man aged 25 to 40 who received the YFV17D yellow fever vaccine. The CDR3 DNA is TGTGCCAGCTCACCACCGGAGGATACGCAGTATTTT. Translated, it gives CASSPPEDTQYF.